The 15 T cell receptor beta chains below all came from one sample that was sequenced in a study of blood T cell repertoires in COVID-19. Produced via immunoSEQ multiplex PCR; TCRdb's table is partial and in-frame only. The sample holds about 130,000 clones; around 88% are singletons and the top ten take under 2.5%. The sequenced material came from PBMCs or T cells enriched from blood (not recorded which). The receptors originated from a woman aged 50 to 65 who had recovered from COVID-19.

This clone was seen just once. The chain recombines TRBV5-5 with TRBJ1-1; the D gene is possibly TRBD1 (5 bases). Trimming left V 1 base short and J 5 bases short, with 12 bases between. In germline, CDR1 is SGHKS, CDR2 YYEKEE (reference sequence). CDR3 length: 14 residues. CDR3 protein: CASSLLDSWTEAFF. In DNA form, the CDR3 reads TGTGCCAGCAGCTTGTTAGACAGCTGGACTGAAGCTTTCTTT.

A few counts support this clone. The chain joins TRBV4-1 to TRBJ1-6, with D possibly TRBD1 on 6 matching bases. The CDR3 is made up of 16 amino acids. V lost 4 bases and J 4 bases, leaving 14 bases between the germline ends. The germline CDR1 and CDR2 sequences are MGHRA and YSYEKL. The CDR3 DNA follows: TGCGCCAGCAGCCGGACACAGGGCTTTTATAATTCACCCCTCCACTTT. This sequence encodes CASSRTQGFYNSPLHF.

CDR3: CATSDLGQDSSYEQYF. Written as DNA, the CDR3 is TGTGCCACCAGTGATTTGGGCCAGGATAGCTCCTACGAGCAGTACTTC. The chain carries TRBV24-1 and TRBJ2-7; D call uncertain. Looked up from germline, CDR1 is KGHDR and CDR2 is SFDVKD. The germline V and J ends were trimmed by 0 bases and 0 bases, with 11 bases remaining between them. The CDR3 runs 16 residues.

The chain couples TRBV19 to TRBJ2-1, with 12 bases aligning to TRBD2. The germline V gene encodes CDR1 LNHDA and CDR2 SQIVND (reference sequence). The CDR3 contains 19 residues. V dropped 5 bases and J dropped 2; count of bases not matched to a gene: 13. CDR3 DNA sequence: TGTGCCAGTAGTTCAGGACTAGCGGGGAATCAAAGGGCCTACAATGAGCAGTTCTTC. Protein: CASSSGLAGNQRAYNEQFF. Using reference TRBV19 and TRBJ2-1 for the parts outside the CDR3, the full variable domain is DGGITQSPKYLFRKEGQNVTLSCEQNLNHDAMYWYRQDPGQGLRLIYYSQIVNDFQKGDIAEGYSVSREKKESFPLTVTSAQKNPTAFYLCASSSGLAGNQRAYNEQFFGPGTRLTVL.

This clone was seen once. The V call is TRBV5-1, the J call TRBJ2-7, with D possibly matching TRBD1 (6 bases). The CDR3 has 15 residues. V lost 0 bases to trimming and J lost 0 bases, with 10 bases between them. Looked up from germline, CDR1 is SGHRS and CDR2 is YFSETQ. CDR3 residues: CASSLGQGSSYEQYF. CDR3 bases: TGCGCCAGCAGCTTGGGTCAGGGGAGCTCCTACGAGCAGTACTTC.

This clone occurred a few times. This chain connects TRBV4-3 to TRBJ2-3; 10 nucleotides align to TRBD2. The trim removed 0 bases at V and 5 bases at J, leaving 11 bases unmatched. The CDR3 is made up of 18 amino acids. Germline V CDR1 and CDR2: LGHNA, YSLEER. This chain's CDR3 is CASSQDLWSGGEVDTQYF. The CDR3 DNA sequence: TGCGCCAGCAGCCAAGATTTGTGGAGCGGGGGGGAAGTAGATACGCAGTATTTT.

The rearrangement joins TRBV19 to TRBJ1-4; weak D call: TRBD1 (5 bases). Germline-derived CDR1 and CDR2 are LNHDA and SQIVND (reference sequence). This CDR3 spans 15 amino acids. Trimming removed 4 bases from V and 0 bases from J, with 9 bases in between. The CDR3 nucleotides are TGTGCCAGTAGTACCGGACATTCAACTAATGAAAAACTGTTTTTT. Translated: CASSTGHSTNEKLFF.

V and J are TRBV5-1 and TRBJ2-3; D is uncertain. V lost 0 bases, J lost 0 bases, and 11 bases lay in between. There are 16 residues in the CDR3. In germline, CDR1 is SGHRS, CDR2 YFSETQ. Here the CDR3 DNA reads TGCGCCAGCAGCTTGGGCAGTAAACCTAGCACAGATACGCAGTATTTT. This translates into CASSLGSKPSTDTQYF.

The chain recombines TRBV3-1 (or the pseudogene TRBV3-2) with TRBJ1-1, with D perhaps TRBD1 (5 bases). This CDR3 is 18 amino acids long. Germline V gene lookup returns CDR1 LGHDT and CDR2 YNNKEL (reference sequence). Trimming stripped 3 bases from V and 0 bases from J, with 20 bases between. The DNA of the CDR3 is TGTGCCAGCAGCCACCACCCTGGGGGAGGGCCCATGAACACTGAAGCTTTCTTT. As protein: CASSHHPGGGPMNTEAFF.

V usage is TRBV14 and J usage is TRBJ2-7, with D hard to call. Germline CDR1 reads SGHDN; CDR2 reads FVKESK. Trimming took 3 bases from V and 6 from J, leaving 12 bases between them. The CDR3 loop spans 13 amino acids. CDR3 DNA sequence: TGTGCCAGCAGCCAGGGCCTTCGAAGCGAGCAGTACTTC. This gives the protein CASSQGLRSEQYF. The full variable domain, in which reference TRBV14 and TRBJ2-7 provide the parts outside the CDR3, is EAGVTQFPSHSVIEKGQTVTLRCDPISGHDNLYWYRRVMGKEIKFLLHFVKESKQDESGMPNNRFLAERTGGTYSTLKVQPAELEDSGVYFCASSQGLRSEQYFGPGTRLTVT.

V is TRBV4-1 and J is TRBJ2-7; D is possibly TRBD1 (6 bases). The V end was cut by 1 base, the J end by 5 bases, with 12 bases between. The CDR3 has 14 amino acids. Germline loops: CDR1 MGHRA, CDR2 YSYEKL. This chain's CDR3 is CASSQGQGIDEQYF. The CDR3 region has the DNA TGCGCCAGCAGCCAAGGGCAGGGGATCGACGAGCAGTACTTC.

The chain recombines TRBV2 with TRBJ2-1; maybe TRBD2 (5 bases). The CDR3 runs to 12 residues. V lost 6 bases to trimming and J lost 12 bases, with 15 bases between them. Looked up from germline, CDR1 is SNHLY and CDR2 is FYNNEI. CDR3 sequence: CASRAAGKWQFF. The CDR3 region has the DNA TGTGCCAGCAGAGCCGCCGGGAAGTGGCAGTTCTTC.

This clone showed up just a few times. The chain employs TRBV4-1 and TRBJ2-7; 12 nucleotides match TRBD2. V shed 2 bases and J 2 bases; nucleotides not matched to a gene: 10. The CDR3 has 18 residues. Germline loops: CDR1 MGHRA, CDR2 YSYEKL. The CDR3 reads CASSQKVPASGGAYEQYF. CDR3 DNA sequence: TGCGCCAGCAGCCAAAAGGTTCCGGCTAGCGGGGGGGCCTACGAGCAGTACTTC.

The chain employs TRBV27 and TRBJ2-2; D possibly corresponds to TRBD1 (5 bases). This CDR3 has 13 amino acids. Germline V CDR1 and CDR2: MNHEY, SMNVEV (reference sequence). V gave up 5 bases and J gave up 4 bases, with 8 bases separating them. In DNA form, the CDR3 reads TGTGCCAGCAGTAGCAGGGTCACCGGGGAGCTGTTTTTT. This codes for CASSSRVTGELFF.

The chain recombines TRBV5-1 with TRBJ2-7; D possibly corresponds to TRBD1 (6 bases). Trimming stripped 4 bases from V and 4 bases from J, with 15 bases between. Germline assignment: CDR1 SGHRS and CDR2 YFSETQ. The CDR3 has 14 residues. The CDR3 here is CASSPPDRAYEQYF. The CDR3 DNA reads as TGCGCCAGCAGCCCCCCGGACAGAGCTTACGAGCAGTACTTC.